Following are 8 T cell receptor beta chains from one sample sequenced in a study of T cell repertoires in aging, cancer and after chemotherapy. A mixed TRB-A/B primer pool amplified rearranged TRB by multiplex touch-down PCR. One entry per CDR3 protein, called by TCRdb with MiXCR from the multiplex PCR reads. The sample lists about 4,900 distinct CDR3 sequences, more than 35% seen once, with around 28% in the top ten. The template was genomic DNA from peripheral blood, not RNA. The specimen sequenced was blood. The receptors originated from a human donor in good health.

The rearrangement links TRBV6-5 to TRBJ1-1; TRBD1 might be the D (6 bases). The germline V gene encodes CDR1 MNHEY and CDR2 SVGAGI. The V gene lost 6 bases and the J gene lost 0 bases, with 17 bases spanning the gap. CDR3 length: 16 residues. CDR3 protein: CASSRTASYMNTEAFF. CDR3 DNA: TGTGCCAGCAGCCGGACAGCCTCTTACATGAACACTGAAGCTTTCTTT.

This chain joins TRBV24-1 and TRBJ2-1; 10 bases are shared with TRBD1. CDR1 is KGHDR and CDR2 is SFDVKD in the germline V gene. The V segment lost 4 bases and the J segment 3 bases; nucleotides outside the gene matches: 8. The CDR3 is 17 residues long. CDR3 sequence: CATSDPGQGNDYNEQFF. CDR3 coding DNA: TGTGCCACCAGTGACCCGGGACAGGGGAACGACTACAATGAGCAGTTCTTC.

The chain uses TRBV6-6 and TRBJ1-2; D remains unclear. Trimming took off 1 base at V and 7 bases at J, with 7 bases between the two ends. The CDR3 is 12 amino acids. CDR1 is MNHNY, CDR2 SVGAGI, per germline (reference sequence). CDR3 nucleotide sequence: TGTGCCAGCAGTTACTTGGAGGCTGGCTACACCTTC. Amino acids: CASSYLEAGYTF.

J is TRBJ2-7 and V is TRBV29-1; TRBD1 agrees at 8 bases. This CDR3 spans 15 amino acids. Trimming at V came to 6 bases and at J to 0 bases, leaving 10 bases not matched to a gene. CDR1 SQVTM and CDR2 ANQGSEA come from the germline V gene. The CDR3 bases are TGCAGCGTGGACCTACGGGACAGGAGCTCCTACGAGCAGTACTTC. It codes for CSVDLRDRSSYEQYF.

This clonotype was counted a few times. V is TRBV12-3 or TRBV12-4 and J is TRBJ1-1, with D maybe TRBD1 (6 bases). V dropped 6 bases and J dropped 1 base, with 15 bases sitting between them. CDR3 length: 15 residues. The CDR3, as DNA: TGTGCCAGCAGACTTCGACAGGAAGGGAACACTGAAGCTTTCTTT. Protein product: CASRLRQEGNTEAFF.

This clonotype showed up just a few times. The DNA of the CDR3 is TGCAGCGTTGCAGGGGGACTGGGCACTGAAGCTTTCTTT. This translates into CSVAGGLGTEAFF. V gene TRBV29-1 combines with J gene TRBJ1-1; TRBD1 matches 7 bases. V was pared by 4 bases and J by 4 bases, with 6 bases of the junction left unmatched. This CDR3 is built from 13 residues. Germline V gene data show CDR1 as SQVTM and CDR2 as ANQGSEA.

This CDR3 reads CASSSRPGPPYEQYF. Written as DNA, the CDR3 is TGTGCCAGCAGCTCCCGTCCCGGGCCTCCCTACGAGCAGTACTTC. V is TRBV30 and J is TRBJ2-7; D is uncertain. This CDR3 contains 15 residues. Germline V gene lookup returns CDR1 GTSNPN and CDR2 SVGIG (reference sequence). V gave up 8 bases and J gave up 2 bases, with 22 bases separating them.

This clonotype was counted a few times. CDR3 in amino acids: CASRAGGAYNSPLHF. The CDR3 DNA is TGTGCCAGCAGGGCAGGGGGCGCGTATAATTCACCCCTCCACTTT. The rearrangement joins TRBV27 to TRBJ1-6; 8 nucleotides agree with TRBD1. Germline-derived CDR1 and CDR2 are MNHEY and SMNVEV (reference sequence). V trimming: 6 bases; J trimming: 4 bases; junction bases outside the gene matches: 5. This CDR3 region has 15 residues.